The present T cell receptor beta chain was sequenced within a study of blood T cell repertoires in COVID-19. Looking at the study overall: Samples came from the United States, Italy and Spain, spanning acute and convalescent COVID-19.

CDR3 size: 12 residues. In germline, CDR1 is MNHEY, CDR2 SVGAGI. With V trimmed by 8 bases and J by 8 bases, 8 bases remained unmatched. Clones were read by immunoSEQ multiplex PCR, and TCRdb kept only the in-frame ones, dropping some. This table holds 190,000 or so clones, 80% to 90% found once. Sequencing was carried out using peripheral blood. V and J are TRBV6-5 and TRBJ1-2; TRBD1 agrees at 7 bases. This receptor was obtained from a young woman who had recovered from COVID-19. The CDR3 nucleotides are TGTGCCAGCGGGACAGATACTATGGGCTACACCTTC. Translated: CASGTDTMGYTF.